These 10 T cell receptor beta chains came from one sample sequenced in a study of T cell clonality in common variable immunodeficiency. Here immunoSEQ multiplex PCR was the method, and the copy in TCRdb shows in-frame clones only, minus some. Recorded here are about 52,000 clones, with no singletons, and the ten leading clones hold under 2%. The sample comprised peripheral blood mononuclear cells. These receptor sequences come from a person aged 18 to 75 in good health.

This clone was seen many times. The covered CDR3 bases are TGTGCCAGCAGCTTGTCCACAGGGGCTTACGAG. Its protein is CASSLSTGAYE. Given in full, the CDR3 is CASSLSTGAYEQYF. The V gene is TRBV5-4, the J gene TRBJ2-7, with 7 bases aligning to TRBD1. The read terminates 3 residues before the CDR3 end, so the remaining end is supplied by the germline J gene. In germline, CDR1 is SGHNT, CDR2 YYREEE (reference sequence). Trimming removed 1 base from V and 4 bases from J; junction bases left unmatched: 5. The CDR3 is made up of 14 amino acids.

Many counts were recorded for this clone. The read halts 3 residues ahead of the CDR3 end, with the missing end drawn from the germline J gene. The V and J genes are TRBV4-1 and TRBJ1-3; D call uncertain. The CDR3 spans 16 residues. Germline V lookup: CDR1 MGHRA, CDR2 YSYEKL. Trimming stripped 4 bases from V and 0 bases from J, with 13 bases between. The CDR3 is CASSRSSLDSGNTIYF. CDR3 DNA, as far as it was read: TGCGCCAGCAGCCGAAGTAGTTTAGACTCTGGAAACACC.

This clone was detected ten times or more. The DNA read from the CDR3 is TGTGCCAGCAGTGACCAAAGGTACAGGAGGGTACACAATCAGCCC. Translating gives CASSDQRYRRVHNQP. From start to end, the CDR3 is CASSDQRYRRVHNQPQHF. The chain recombines TRBV6-4 with TRBJ1-5; D is perhaps TRBD1 (5 bases). The CDR3 end is not reached by the read, which stops 3 residues before it; the germline J gene fills it in. The CDR3 spans 18 residues. V was pared by 2 bases and J by 3 bases, with 20 bases between. Germline V gene lookup returns CDR1 MRHNA and CDR2 SNTAGT.

This clone was seen many times. The CDR3 end falls 3 residues outside the read, so it is completed with the germline J gene. This chain connects TRBV20-1 to TRBJ2-5; the match to TRBD2 covers 11 bases. The CDR3 is 20 residues long. Germline V gene sequence: CDR1 DFQATT, CDR2 SNEGSKA (reference sequence). Trimming at V came to 4 bases and at J to 0 bases, leaving 19 bases not matched to a gene. CDR3 region: CSATVFRGLAGGLYQETQYF. The CDR3 DNA, read in part, is TGCAGTGCTACCGTTTTTAGAGGGCTAGCGGGGGGTTTGTACCAAGAGACC.

CDR3: CASSQGWKSSYDYTF. The CDR3 DNA, read in part, is TGTGCCAGCAGTCAGGGATGGAAGTCCTCCTACGAC. The chain joins TRBV6-2 or TRBV6-3 to TRBJ1-2, with a possible D match to TRBD1 (5 bases). The sequence runs out 3 residues before the end of the CDR3; the remainder is reconstructed from the germline J gene. This CDR3 is built from 15 residues. Germline V CDR1 and CDR2: MNHEY, SVGEGT.

This clone occurred a few times. The DNA read from the CDR3 is TGTGCCAGTAGTACCCTGGCAGGGGGAAATGAAAAA. This codes for CASSTLAGGNEK. In full, the CDR3 is CASSTLAGGNEKLFF. V usage is TRBV19 and J usage is TRBJ1-4; TRBD1 aligns across 7 bases. The read ends 3 residues shy of where the CDR3 ends; the end is completed using the germline J gene. From germline, CDR1 is LNHDA and CDR2 SQIVND (reference sequence). V was pared by 4 bases and J by 5 bases, with 7 bases of the junction left unmatched. The CDR3 spans 15 residues.

This clone was counted a few times. The read ends 3 residues early relative to the CDR3; the germline J gene fills the gap. This rearrangement joins TRBV19 to TRBJ1-4, with TRBD1 identical over 7 bases. The J segment lost 5 bases and the V segment lost 6 bases, leaving 3 bases of the junction unmatched. This CDR3 is 13 amino acids long. In germline, CDR1 is LNHDA, CDR2 SQIVND (reference sequence). The CDR3 protein is CASSPGQNEKLFF. CDR3 DNA, as far as it was read: TGTGCCAGTAGCCCGGGACAGAATGAAAAA.

Regarding this clone: The CDR3 extends 3 residues past the end of the read, so its final part is completed from the germline J gene. The chain links TRBV19 to TRBJ1-5; 7 positions agree with TRBD1. CDR1 LNHDA and CDR2 SQIVND come from the germline V gene (reference sequence). V lost 7 bases to trimming and J lost 6 bases; unmatched junction nucleotides: 6. The CDR3 extends over 13 amino acids. The sequenced CDR3 bases are TGTGCCAGTACCAAGACAGGGTTTCAGCCC. Translation: CASTKTGFQP. The complete CDR3 reads CASTKTGFQPQHF.

In its sample, this clone was seen many times. The sequenced fragment ends 3 residues before the CDR3 boundary, so the rest is inferred from the germline J gene. V is TRBV11-2 and J is TRBJ2-5, with 7 bases matching TRBD1. Germline CDR1 and CDR2: SGHAT and FQNNGV. The CDR3 is 13 residues long. V was pared by 3 bases and J by 4 bases, with 2 bases of the junction left unmatched. The CDR3: CASSLTGRETQYF. CDR3 DNA, as far as it was read: TGTGCCAGCAGCTTGACAGGGCGAGAGACC.

Many counts were recorded for this clone. The CDR3 goes on 3 residues after the read ends, and that part is filled in from the germline J gene. The chain uses TRBV5-1 and TRBJ2-7, with a possible D match to TRBD1 (6 bases). Germline lookup yields CDR1 SGHRS and CDR2 YFSETQ. Trimming pared 4 bases from V and 5 bases from J, leaving 19 bases between. This CDR3 comprises 15 residues. The chain's CDR3 is CASSLPSGQYHEQYF. The part of the CDR3 DNA that was read is TGCGCCAGCAGCCTCCCCAGCGGACAGTACCACGAG.